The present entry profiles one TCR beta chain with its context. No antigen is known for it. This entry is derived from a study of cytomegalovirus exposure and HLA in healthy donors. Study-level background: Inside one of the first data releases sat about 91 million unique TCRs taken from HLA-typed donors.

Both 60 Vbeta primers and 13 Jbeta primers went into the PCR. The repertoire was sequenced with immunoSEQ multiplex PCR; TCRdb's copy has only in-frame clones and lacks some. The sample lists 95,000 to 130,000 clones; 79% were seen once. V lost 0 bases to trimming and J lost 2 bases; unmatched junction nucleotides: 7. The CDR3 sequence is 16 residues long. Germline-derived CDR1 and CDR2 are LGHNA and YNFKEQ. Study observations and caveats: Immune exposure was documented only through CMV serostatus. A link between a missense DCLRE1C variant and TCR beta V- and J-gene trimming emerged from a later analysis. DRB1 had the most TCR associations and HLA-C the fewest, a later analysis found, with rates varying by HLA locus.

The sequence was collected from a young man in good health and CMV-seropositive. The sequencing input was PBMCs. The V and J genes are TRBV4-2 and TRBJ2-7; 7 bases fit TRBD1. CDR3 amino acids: CASSQETGSRTYEQYF. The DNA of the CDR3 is TGTGCCAGCAGCCAAGAGACAGGGTCAAGAACCTACGAGCAGTACTTC.